This paragraph reports one T cell receptor (beta chain). The repertoire was sequenced with immunoSEQ multiplex PCR; TCRdb's copy has only in-frame clones and lacks some. Here the sample spans 150,000 to 200,000 clones, about 80% being singletons. This CDR3 has 15 amino acids. J gave up 3 bases and V 2 bases, and 7 bases lay outside the gene matches. Germline V CDR1 and CDR2: MNHEY, SVGAGI. The data stem from a study of blood T cell repertoires in COVID-19. Study context: Donors in the United States, Italy and Spain gave samples during acute or convalescent COVID-19.

Input material: PBMCs or T cells enriched from blood (not recorded which). The genes are TRBV6-5 and TRBJ2-7; 7 nucleotides agree with TRBD1. The TCR originated in a woman between 70 and 85 years old in a cohort exposed to, infected with or recovered from COVID-19 (not recorded which). CDR3 loop: CASSYPTGLGYEQYF. CDR3 coding DNA: TGTGCCAGCAGTTACCCGACAGGGCTCGGCTACGAGCAGTACTTC.